The clone carrying this T cell receptor beta chain was seen only once. Its target is unknown. CDR1 and CDR2 from the germline V gene are SGHDN and FVKESK. V lost 0 bases and J 4 bases, leaving 12 bases between the germline ends. The CDR3 totals 15 residues. These data originate in a study of cytomegalovirus exposure and HLA in healthy donors. General study results and limits: Excluded were some V segments that proved indistinguishable, including TRBV6-2 and TRBV6-3. In all likelihood, a cluster of highly shared sequence variants was a sequencing artifact.

Use of 60 Vbeta and 13 Jbeta primers characterized the PCR. Data came from immunoSEQ multiplex PCR; TCRdb stores just in-frame clones and leaves some out. The table has some 100,000 clones, approximately 76% seen once. The sequencing sample was made of PBMCs. The rearrangement uses TRBV14 and TRBJ1-1, with D possibly TRBD1 on 5 matching bases. This TCR was recovered from a man between 35 and 55 years old in good health and CMV-seronegative. Written as DNA, the CDR3 is TGTGCCAGCAGCCAAGATGTGGGGGGTGGCACTGAAGCTTTCTTT. It translates to CASSQDVGGGTEAFF.